A selection of T cell receptor beta chains follows, all from one sample in a study of blood T cells in healthy people across ages. In TCRdb, the 5' RACE reads were re-called with MiXCR into one record per CDR3 protein. The profile covers 450,000 to 700,000 distinct CDR3 sequences, with 27% appearing a single time and about 18% taken by the ten largest. Sample: blood. Receptor source: a woman in her seventies in good health. CDR3s include the opening cysteine and the closing phenylalanine or tryptophan. The D gene is left open where the match is weak. A row's size may be missing; if present it is once, few, many or a size class.

clone size | J gene | D gene | V gene | CDR3 DNA | CDR3 protein
. | TRBJ1-4 | . | TRBV20-1 | TGCAGTGCTAGAGATGGGGGGACAACTAATGAAAAACTGTTTTTT | CSARDGGTTNEKLFF
. | TRBJ1-1 | . | TRBV7-3 | TGTGCCAGCAGCTCAACAGGGAGCGCGAACACTGAAGCTTTCTTT | CASSSTGSANTEAFF
few | TRBJ1-1 | TRBD1 | TRBV12-3/TRBV12-4 | TGTGCCAGCACCGTCGACAGGGTGAACACTGAAGCTTTCTTT | CASTVDRVNTEAFF
. | TRBJ2-5 | . | TRBV7-9 | TGTGCCAGCAGCCAGGAAAACAGGGATTTTGGAGAGACCCAGTACTTC | CASSQENRDFGETQYF
few | TRBJ2-1 | . | TRBV3-1 | TGTGCCAGCAGCCAAGTAGTGCGGGTCTCCCAAAGGGGTGAGCAGTTCTTC | CASSQVVRVSQRGEQFF
. | TRBJ1-6 | . | TRBV7-2 | TGTGCCAGCAGCTTAGCTATTAATTCACCCCTCCACTTT | CASSLAINSPLHF
few | TRBJ2-1 | TRBD1 | TRBV19 | TGTGCCAGTAGTATAGGGGGCGACAGGGGCAAAGAGCAGTTCTTC | CASSIGGDRGKEQFF
. | TRBJ2-6 | TRBD1 | TRBV3-1 | TGTGCCAGCAGCCACACTCCCGGGACAGGATTCGATGGGGCCAACGTCCTGACTTTC | CASSHTPGTGFDGANVLTF
few | TRBJ2-4 | . | TRBV10-2 | TGCGCCAGCAGTAAATCCAGGGAGGTTAACATTCAGTACTTC | CASSKSREVNIQYF
. | TRBJ2-5 | . | TRBV2 | TGTGCCAGCAGTGACAGGGACCAAGAGACCCAGTACTTC | CASSDRDQETQYF
. | TRBJ1-1 | . | TRBV6-6 | TGTGCCAGCAGCGAAAGCCGGGACATGGGAGCTTTCTTT | CASSESRDMGAFF
. | TRBJ2-1 | . | TRBV7-2 | TGTGCCAGCAGCCCCAGGGTCATCAATGAGCAGTTCTTC | CASSPRVINEQFF
. | TRBJ2-1 | . | TRBV7-3 | TGTGCCAGCAGCTTAGGACAGCCCTACAATGAGCAGTTCTTC | CASSLGQPYNEQFF
. | TRBJ1-6 | TRBD1 | TRBV7-2 | TGTGCCAGCAGCCCCCCCGGACAGGGGGCTTACTCACCCCTCCACTTT | CASSPPGQGAYSPLHF
few | TRBJ1-1 | . | TRBV7-2 | TGTGCCAGCAGCTTAGGTGGGTCCGGTCTGAACACTGAAGCTTTCTTT | CASSLGGSGLNTEAFF
. | TRBJ1-4 | . | TRBV5-1 | TGCGCCAGCAGCTTGGAACGACAGACTAATGAAAAACTGTTTTTT | CASSLERQTNEKLFF
. | TRBJ2-5 | . | TRBV7-2 | TGTGCCAGCAGTTTTTACGGGCCGCAAGAGACCCAGTACTTC | CASSFYGPQETQYF
few | TRBJ2-5 | . | TRBV20-1 | TGCAGTGCTGGCACCCTCGCGGCCCAGTACTTC | CSAGTLAAQYF
. | TRBJ2-1 | TRBD1 | TRBV3-1 | TGTGCCAGCAGCCCACTCGGGACAGGGTCGAATGAGCAGTTCTTC | CASSPLGTGSNEQFF
. | TRBJ1-3 | . | TRBV19 | TGTGCTTCGACCCAGTCAGGGTCCGGAAACACCATATATTTT | CASTQSGSGNTIYF
. | TRBJ2-4 | . | TRBV18 | TGTGCCAGCTCACCTATTTTGGGGGAAAACATTCAGTACTTC | CASSPILGENIQYF
. | TRBJ2-7 | TRBD2 | TRBV7-2 | TGTGCCAGCAGCCCGGTCACTAGCGGGGGGTCCAAGCAGTACTTC | CASSPVTSGGSKQYF
few | TRBJ2-7 | TRBD1 | TRBV7-3 | TGTGCCAGCAGCCCGCAGGGGGCTTCCCACGAGCAGTACTTC | CASSPQGASHEQYF
few | TRBJ1-1 | . | TRBV12-3/TRBV12-4 | TGTGCCAGCAGTTTAAACAGATGGACTGAAGCTTTCTTT | CASSLNRWTEAFF
. | TRBJ1-1 | . | TRBV5-5 | TGTGCCAGCAGCCCGTCAACACAGGTCCTTGAAGCTCTCTTT | CASSPSTQVLEALF
. | TRBJ2-6 | . | TRBV12-3/TRBV12-4 | TGTGCCAGCAGTCGACAGAGCCTCCTGACTTTC | CASSRQSLLTF
once | TRBJ2-1 | TRBD2 | TRBV9 | TGTGCCAGCAGCGTAACGGGGGGGCCGGGGAATGAGCAGTTCTTC | CASSVTGGPGNEQFF
few | TRBJ2-5 | TRBD1 | TRBV20-1 | TGCAGTGCTAGAGCCGACAGGGGACTTTCAGAGACCCAGTACTTC | CSARADRGLSETQYF
. | TRBJ1-1 | . | TRBV5-1 | TGCGCCAGCAGCTTGGCCGGCAGGGAAAACACTGAAGCTTTCTTT | CASSLAGRENTEAFF
few | TRBJ2-1 | . | TRBV6-2/TRBV6-3 | TGTGCCAGTGGAATTAGGGAATACAATGAGCAGTTCTTC | CASGIREYNEQFF
. | TRBJ1-1 | . | TRBV5-8 | TGTGCCAGCAGCGCGGACCCAAACACTGAAGCTTTCTTT | CASSADPNTEAFF
. | TRBJ2-5 | TRBD2 | TRBV10-3 | TGTGCCATCAGTGAGTCCTCCTTGACTAGCGGGGGCCTTGGGAGAGAGACCCAGTACTTC | CAISESSLTSGGLGRETQYF
. | TRBJ1-3 | . | TRBV14 | TGTGCCAGCAGCCAACAGGGAGTTCTACGTGGAAACACCATATATTTT | CASSQQGVLRGNTIYF